These T cell receptor beta chains were read from a single sample in a study of blood T cell repertoires in COVID-19. Generated by immunoSEQ multiplex PCR, the TCRdb table keeps only in-frame clones and is missing some. The table records some 220,000 clones, approximately 84% of them present only once. The sequencing sample was made of peripheral blood. These receptors all stem from a man between 50 and 59 years old with acute or convalescent COVID-19. Each CDR3 is given with its conserved first and last residue. The D gene is left open where the match is weak. Clone size is given for some rows only: seen once, a few or many times, or a class if the clone is expanded.

d_call v_call clone_size cdr3_aa
TRBD1 TRBV7-8 NA CASSINSQGAGQPQHF
NA TRBV5-1 NA CASSLARESSSYEQYF
NA TRBV6-5 NA CASSYWRQGYGYTF
NA TRBV21-1 NA CASSKAGGIDTEAFF
TRBD2 TRBV2 NA CASSVGGAADTQYF
NA TRBV6-1 NA CASSETDYGYTF
NA TRBV14 once CASSPNGGQMNTEAFF
TRBD1 TRBV7-9 many CASSNDRAVQFYEQYF
NA TRBV19 NA CASSIRDIPSTGELFF
NA TRBV24-1 NA CATEDRAGYSGANVLTF
TRBD2 TRBV27 NA CASSLSSGAVDTQYF
NA TRBV4-1 NA CASSQDIWSDRAYEQYF
NA TRBV7-3 NA CASSLRQTTDTQYF
NA TRBV11-2 once CASSPPPGVEAFF
NA TRBV6-1 NA CASSETEDQPQHF
TRBD1 TRBV13 NA CASSSSGDSPNYGYTF
TRBD1 TRBV12-3/TRBV12-4 NA CASRQGADQPQHF
NA TRBV4-1 NA CASSQTSTVRYGYTF
NA TRBV18 NA CASSPNELDYGYTF
NA TRBV13 NA CASTGEGATYEQYF
NA TRBV11-3 NA CASSLAGSGNTIYF
NA TRBV25-1 NA CASSESGNSPLHF
TRBD2 TRBV6-6 NA CASRGAGTSVVEQYF
NA TRBV6-6 NA CASSSPLQNRRDEQYF
NA TRBV27 few CASSLVAGVNTEAFF
TRBD2 TRBV7-8 NA CASSARLAGEQETQYF
NA TRBV6-1 NA CASSEATRGAFLGYTF
NA TRBV19 NA CASTSRTKTYEQYF
NA TRBV28 NA CASSPRAFEINGYTF
TRBD2 TRBV6-5 once CASSYFGSGGTYEQYF